The 14 T cell receptor beta chains listed next were all sequenced from one sample in a study of blood T cells in healthy people across ages. The second PCR ran roughly 6 to 11 cycles with a sample-barcoded 5' primer and J-beta primers. TCRdb passed the 5' RACE reads through MiXCR, listing each CDR3 protein once. Found here are about 1.8 million distinct CDR3 sequences, about 49% of them singletons; the top ten hold 2% to 2.5%. Source material: blood. The receptors originated from a woman between 40 and 55 years old in good health.

There are a few counts of this clonotype. This chain links TRBV29-1 with TRBJ1-5; tentatively, D is TRBD1 (5 bases). CDR1 and CDR2 (germline): SQVTM, ANQGSEA. CDR3 length equals 13 residues. Between the trimmed V and J ends, which lost 4 bases and 5 bases, there was a span of 12 bases. The CDR3 reads CSVAGGFDQPQHF. The DNA of the CDR3 is TGCAGCGTTGCGGGGGGTTTTGATCAGCCCCAGCATTTT.

This clonotype came up a few times. The V gene is TRBV29-1, the J gene TRBJ2-5; D call uncertain. The CDR3 length is 13 residues. The V gene lost 7 bases and the J gene lost 0 bases, with 12 bases spanning the gap. Germline CDR1 is SQVTM and CDR2 is ANQGSEA. DNA of the CDR3: TGCAGCGCCCAAGGAACCAACCAAGAGACCCAGTACTTC. Translating it yields CSAQGTNQETQYF.

The chain joins TRBV7-2 to TRBJ2-7; the D call may be TRBD1 or TRBD2 (5 bases each). The end of the DNA aligns better with TRBJ2-5, so the J call may be wrong. CDR1 and CDR2 from the germline V gene are SGHTA and FQGNSA. The CDR3 is made up of 16 amino acids. CDR3 sequence: CASSLAPLGRVPTQYF. In DNA, the CDR3 is TGTGCCAGCAGCTTAGCGCCCTTGGGGCGGGTTCCGACCCAGTACTTC.

The rearrangement joins TRBV28 to TRBJ2-2; D is perhaps TRBD1 or TRBD2 (6 bases each). V lost 7 bases and J 7 bases, leaving 16 bases between the germline ends. The germline CDR1 and CDR2 sequences are MDHEN and SYDVKM. This CDR3 is 14 amino acids long. CDR3 in DNA: TGTGCCAGCAAACGGGGGCCCGCTCACGGGGAGCTGTTTTTT. The encoded protein is CASKRGPAHGELFF.

The rearrangement joins TRBV6-1 to TRBJ2-1; tentatively, D is TRBD1 or TRBD2 (5 bases each). This CDR3 comprises 14 residues. V lost 7 bases and J 4 bases, leaving 14 bases between the germline ends. Germline V gene data show CDR1 as MNHNS and CDR2 as SASEGT. This chain's CDR3 is CASTYGTGYNEQFF. CDR3 DNA sequence: TGTGCCAGCACATACGGGACGGGTTACAATGAGCAGTTCTTC.

This clonotype was observed once. The J gene is TRBJ1-2, the V gene TRBV7-2; 7 bases are shared with TRBD1. With V trimmed by 2 bases and J by 3 bases, 6 bases remained unmatched. CDR3 length: 15 amino acids. Germline values: CDR1 SGHTA, CDR2 FQGNSA. CDR3 coding DNA: TGTGCCAGCAGCTTATTTCGACAGGGCGACTATGGCTACACCTTC. Its protein product is CASSLFRQGDYGYTF.

The rearrangement joins TRBV7-9 to TRBJ2-3; possibly TRBD1 for D (5 bases). The ends were cut back, 6 bases at V and 2 bases at J, with 15 bases in the middle. Germline V gives CDR1 SEHNR, CDR2 FQNEAQ (reference sequence). This CDR3 has 15 residues. CDR3 residues: CASSQIKDNTDTQYF. DNA for the CDR3: TGTGCCAGCAGTCAGATCAAGGACAACACAGATACGCAGTATTTT.

This chain joins TRBV6-2 or TRBV6-3 and TRBJ2-5, with D perhaps TRBD2 (6 bases). V was pared by 5 bases and J by 11 bases, with 18 bases between. The CDR3 is 13 amino acids. Germline V gene data show CDR1 as MNHEY and CDR2 as SVGEGT. CDR3 coding DNA: TGTGCCAGCAGTCCTCGGGGGTCCATTGAGCAGTACTTC. Encoded protein: CASSPRGSIEQYF.

A single count supports this clonotype. V and J are TRBV15 and TRBJ2-1, with a possible D match to TRBD1 (5 bases). V lost 6 bases to trimming and J lost 6 bases, with 18 bases between them. This CDR3 is built from 15 residues. CDR1 and CDR2 (germline): LNHNV, YYDKDF (reference sequence). This CDR3 reads CATSPGRDGANEQFF. DNA for the CDR3: TGTGCCACCAGTCCCGGCAGGGATGGGGCCAATGAGCAGTTCTTC.

The rearrangement uses TRBV7-9 and TRBJ2-7, with 10 bases that match TRBD1. Germline CDR1 reads SEHNR; CDR2 reads FQNEAQ (reference sequence). V dropped 6 bases and J dropped 4; count of bases not matched to a gene: 6. The CDR3 covers 14 residues. The CDR3 region is CASRSRGQGYEQYF. CDR3 sequence (DNA): TGTGCCAGCAGGTCTCGGGGACAGGGGTACGAGCAGTACTTC.

The genes are TRBV2 and TRBJ2-3, with D possibly TRBD1 on 6 matching bases. The CDR3 runs to 15 residues. Germline CDR1 reads SNHLY; CDR2 reads FYNNEI. V shed 5 bases and J shed 2 bases, with 14 bases lying between them. The CDR3 nucleotides read TGTGCCAGCAGTCCACGCGACAGGAACACAGATACGCAGTATTTT. This gives the protein CASSPRDRNTDTQYF.

The V gene is TRBV7-2, the J gene TRBJ1-2; D remains ambiguous. V lost 1 base to trimming and J lost 1 base, with 10 bases between them. This CDR3 comprises 15 residues. CDR1 is SGHTA, CDR2 FQGNSA, per germline. CDR3 DNA: TGTGCCAGCAGCTTAGGTTCGGGGAATAACTATGGCTACACCTTC. The encoded protein is CASSLGSGNNYGYTF.

This sequence joins TRBV27 and TRBJ2-3; 14 bases line up with TRBD2. The CDR3 sequence is 16 residues long. Germline CDR1 is MNHEY and CDR2 is SMNVEV (reference sequence). The V and J ends lost 5 bases and 2 bases, in that order; junction bases with no gene match: 3. The CDR3 DNA reads TGTGCCAGCAGTCCGACTAGCGGGGGGGTCACAGATACGCAGTATTTT. It encodes CASSPTSGGVTDTQYF.

In this sample, this clonotype turned up a few times. The chain links TRBV7-2 to TRBJ1-2; TRBD1 is a possible D gene (6 bases). CDR3 length: 15 amino acids. Germline V gene sequence: CDR1 SGHTA, CDR2 FQGNSA. V was cut by 2 bases and J by 5 bases, with 15 bases left in between. CDR3 region: CASSLSPTGLYGYTF. The DNA of the CDR3 is TGTGCCAGCAGCTTATCGCCGACAGGACTGTATGGCTACACCTTC.